The 5 T cell receptor beta chains presented below share a single source sample, sequenced in a study of molecular identifiers for immune sequencing clone quantification (dated by TCRdb to 2016 to 2018). Preparation of the library involved PCR. Reads for this sample came from an Illumina HiSeq 4000. TCRdb redid the processing of the public reads, applying fastp at Q25 and MiXCR, and retained in-frame beta chains. Every distinct CDR3 protein forms one entry, paired with its most common genes and DNA. The sample table contains some 650,000 distinct CDR3 sequences; only one count was recorded for 15% to 20% of them. Together, the top ten hold roughly 0.85% of the sample. Sequencing input: naive CD8+ T cells from blood, with Jurkat cell RNA spiked in. Reading the label with the study, this specimen's cell subset or site is: FACS-sorted CD8+CD4-CCR7+CD45RA+ naive T cells. Source of these receptors: a human donor in good health. Some libraries in this study had Jurkat cell RNA spiked in.

As regards this clonotype: The germline gene is not matched at one end of the junction; a read error may be the cause. The V and J genes are TRBV7-8 and TRBJ1-4; no definite D call. The CDR3 has 15 amino acids. Germline V lookup: CDR1 SGHVS, CDR2 FQNEAQ. The chain's CDR3 is CAGSVEGFDAEKLFF. In nucleotides, the CDR3 is TGTGCCGGCAGCGTCGAGGGATTCGACGCTGAAAAACTGTTTTTT.

The gene calls are TRBV7-9 and TRBJ1-1; weak D call: TRBD1 (6 bases). This CDR3 spans 17 amino acids. Germline values: CDR1 SEHNR, CDR2 FQNEAQ (reference sequence). Trimming pared 5 bases from V and 0 bases from J, leaving 19 bases between. This chain's CDR3 is CASSGTQGLRMNTEAFF. The CDR3 coding sequence is TGTGCCAGCAGCGGAACACAGGGACTGCGAATGAACACTGAAGCTTTCTTT.

The gene calls are TRBV13 and TRBJ2-5, with 8 bases lining up with TRBD1. The junction had 12 bases not matched to a gene; V was cut back by 7 bases and J by 2 bases. The germline V gene encodes CDR1 PRHDT and CDR2 FYEKMQ (reference sequence). The CDR3 covers 16 residues. CDR3 in amino acids: CASTILGDRGQETQYF. CDR3 nucleotides: TGTGCCAGCACCATCCTTGGCGACAGGGGACAAGAGACCCAGTACTTC.

The gene calls are TRBV15 and TRBJ2-3, with D possibly being TRBD2 (7 bases). This CDR3 has 15 amino acids. The V end was cut by 2 bases, the J end by 4 bases, with 13 bases between. From germline, CDR1 is LNHNV and CDR2 YYDKDF (reference sequence). CDR3 sequence reads: CATSRLREGADTQYF. The CDR3 DNA follows: TGTGCCACCAGCAGATTGAGGGAGGGGGCAGATACGCAGTATTTT.

In its sample, this clonotype was seen many times. The rearrangement uses TRBV11-2 and TRBJ2-7; D tentatively reads TRBD1 or TRBD2 (5 bases each). This CDR3 spans 13 amino acids. In germline, CDR1 is SGHAT, CDR2 FQNNGV. The V end was cut by 4 bases, the J end by 1 base, with 8 bases between. The chain's CDR3 is CASSWGRSYEQYF. CDR3 coding DNA: TGTGCCAGCAGCTGGGGACGGTCCTACGAGCAGTACTTC.